One and the same sample provided the 2 T cell receptor beta chains below, sequenced in a study of T-cell reconstitution after alpha-beta-depleted transplantation in children. Preparation of the TCRbeta library involved a method that used unique molecular identifiers. One entry per CDR3 protein results from TCRdb running MiXCR on the PCR reads. The table lists about 58,000 distinct CDR3 sequences, 40% to 45% of them singletons, with around 98% in the top ten. The sequenced sample was PBMCs, mostly from graft donor cells, obtained 360 days after TCRalphabeta/CD19-depleted stem cell transplant. All receptors derive from a male patient between 10 and 17 years old who had a stem cell transplant for acute lymphoblastic leukemia, so the T cells may come from the graft donor.

Only a few counts were recorded for this clonotype. This chain links TRBV5-1 with TRBJ1-3; unclear D gene. V dropped 0 bases and J dropped 0 bases, with 7 bases sitting between them. The germline gives CDR1 SGHRS, CDR2 YFSETQ. The CDR3 spans 15 residues. CDR3 region: CASSLDGDSGNTIYF. CDR3 sequence (DNA): TGCGCCAGCAGCTTGGACGGCGACTCTGGAAACACCATATATTTT. Looking up the rest from reference TRBV5-1 and TRBJ1-3 gives the full variable domain: KAGVTQTPRYLIKTRGQQVTLSCSPISGHRSVSWYQQTPGQGLQFLFEYFSETQRNKGNFPGRFSGRQFSNSRSEMNVSTLELGDSALYLCASSLDGDSGNTIYFGEGSWLTVV.

This clonotype was found a few times. The chain couples TRBV9 to TRBJ2-7; D is unclear. The CDR3 contains 12 residues. V was pared by 0 bases and J by 3 bases, with 4 bases between. In germline, CDR1 is SGDLS, CDR2 YYNGEE. CDR3 residues: CASSVDGYEQYF. The CDR3 nucleotides read TGTGCCAGCAGCGTAGACGGCTACGAGCAGTACTTC.